This record concerns one T cell receptor beta chain sequence. Its antigen remains unidentified. Repertoires were generated with immunoSEQ multiplex PCR, while TCRdb's copy carries only in-frame clones and drops some. The profile covers 130,000 to 150,000 clones, with approximately 90% appearing a single time and 2.5% to 3.5% taken by the ten largest. These data are taken from a study of T cell responses to AZD1222 COVID-19 vaccine. Study-wide results and caveats: Donors, mostly white British, included more females; clonal diversity was possibly underestimated. Reportedly, close to half of spike-specific TCRs are directed against unmutated variant regions. Repertoire samples came only from after the peak T cell response.

The sequence was collected from an adult in good health. The sample in question was peripheral blood, obtained on day 0 of AZD1222 vaccination.

CDR3 loop: CASSHRTSGRDEQFF. The CDR3, as DNA: TGCGCCAGCAGCCATAGGACTAGCGGGAGGGATGAGCAGTTCTTC. The chain joins TRBV4-1 to TRBJ2-1, with 15 bases lining up with TRBD2. Germline trimming cut 3 bases from V and 8 bases from J; bases unmatched to any gene: 2. CDR3 length: 15 residues. CDR1 is MGHRA and CDR2 is YSYEKL in the germline V gene.